These 8 T cell receptor beta chains share one sample of origin, sequenced in a study of T cell repertoires in cytomegalovirus infection. TCRdb independently ran MiXCR on the reads; one entry per CDR3 protein. The table has some 97,000 distinct CDR3 sequences, more than 20% seen once. The specimen was CD8+ T cells from PBMCs. The receptors derive from a human donor in good health (CMV status not recorded). Some clones in this sample may be carry-over from other donors' samples.

The V and J genes are TRBV19 and TRBJ2-3; TRBD1 is a possible D gene (5 bases). Trimming took off 2 bases at V and 0 bases at J, with 12 bases between the two ends. Germline V lookup: CDR1 LNHDA, CDR2 SQIVND (reference sequence). This CDR3 spans 16 amino acids. This CDR3 reads CASSIRPGSSTDTQYF. Written as DNA, the CDR3 is TGTGCCAGTAGTATACGTCCAGGGTCAAGCACAGATACGCAGTATTTT.

This clonotype came up a few times. The V gene is TRBV6-5, the J gene TRBJ1-2, with 9 positions matching TRBD1. The CDR3 is 16 amino acids. Per germline, CDR1 MNHEY and CDR2 SVGAGI. Losses at the gene ends were 2 bases for V and 6 bases for J; bases not matched to a gene: 10. This chain's CDR3 is CASSYRGTGKLHGYTF. The CDR3 DNA reads as TGTGCCAGCAGTTACCGCGGGACAGGGAAATTACATGGCTACACCTTC.

This chain links TRBV4-3 with TRBJ1-4; D gene ambiguous. Germline V CDR1 and CDR2: LGHNA, YSLEER. There are 17 residues in the CDR3. Between the trimmed V and J ends, which lost 0 bases and 8 bases, there was a span of 19 bases. The CDR3 here is CASSQDRFSGSVEKLFF. In DNA form, the CDR3 reads TGCGCCAGCAGCCAAGATAGGTTCTCGGGGTCCGTAGAAAAACTGTTTTTT.

For the CDR3, the DNA is TGTGCCAGCAGCCATTGGGACAGTAATATCGAGCAGTACTTC. As protein: CASSHWDSNIEQYF. This chain uses TRBV7-8 with TRBJ2-7; 7 bases are a match to TRBD1. The length of the CDR3 is 14 residues. V trimming: 5 bases; J trimming: 6 bases; junction bases outside the gene matches: 10. CDR1 SGHVS and CDR2 FQNEAQ come from the germline V gene. Variable domain in full (rest from reference TRBV7-8 and TRBJ2-7): GAGVSQSPRYKVAKRGQDVALRCDPISGHVSLFWYQQALGQGPEFLTYFQNEAQLDKSGLPSDRFFAERPEGSVSTLKIQRTQQEDSAVYLCASSHWDSNIEQYFGPGTRLTVT.

This clonotype was found many times. The V and J genes are TRBV6-1 and TRBJ2-1, with 7 bases matching TRBD2. Germline CDR1 is MNHNS and CDR2 is SASEGT. V lost 7 bases to trimming and J lost 8 bases; unmatched junction nucleotides: 8. The CDR3 is made up of 13 amino acids. The CDR3 bases are TGTGCCAGCAAAATGGGCGGGAGTGATGAGCAGTTCTTC. Translating gives CASKMGGSDEQFF.

V and J are TRBV6-5 and TRBJ2-1; D call uncertain. CDR1 and CDR2 from the germline V gene are MNHEY and SVGAGI. Trimming left V 5 bases short and J 4 bases short, with 15 bases between. The CDR3 sequence is 15 residues long. CDR3 protein: CASSPRGIEYNEQFF. The CDR3 DNA follows: TGTGCCAGCAGTCCTCGCGGAATAGAATACAATGAGCAGTTCTTC.

Many counts were recorded for this clonotype. The chain uses TRBV7-2 and TRBJ1-6; 10 bases line up with TRBD1. CDR1 SGHTA and CDR2 FQGNSA come from the germline V gene. Losses at the gene ends were 3 bases for V and 9 bases for J; bases not matched to a gene: 5. The length of the CDR3 is 15 residues. The chain's CDR3 is CASSFEDRGFSPLHF. The CDR3 DNA sequence: TGTGCCAGCAGCTTCGAGGACAGGGGGTTTTCACCCCTCCACTTT.

The CDR3 DNA reads as TGTGCCAGTAGTATGCGGAGCCGGGAGACTGAAGCTTTCTTT. This translates into CASSMRSRETEAFF. The chain is built from TRBV19 and TRBJ1-1; no firm D call. Germline V gene data show CDR1 as LNHDA and CDR2 as SQIVND (reference sequence). Between the trimmed V and J ends, which lost 3 bases and 5 bases, there was a span of 13 bases. This CDR3 has 14 amino acids.